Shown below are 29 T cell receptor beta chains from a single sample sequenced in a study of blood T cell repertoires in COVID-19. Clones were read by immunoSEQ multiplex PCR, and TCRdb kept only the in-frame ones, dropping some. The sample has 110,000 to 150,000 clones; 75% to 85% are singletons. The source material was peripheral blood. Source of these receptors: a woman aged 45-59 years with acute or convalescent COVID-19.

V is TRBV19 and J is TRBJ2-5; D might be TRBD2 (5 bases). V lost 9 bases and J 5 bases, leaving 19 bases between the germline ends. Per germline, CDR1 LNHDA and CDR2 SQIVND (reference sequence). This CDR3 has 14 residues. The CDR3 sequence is CASAPGLASETQYF. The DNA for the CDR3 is TGTGCCAGCGCTCCTGGGCTAGCCTCGGAGACCCAGTACTTC. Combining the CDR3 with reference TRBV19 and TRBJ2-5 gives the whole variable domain DGGITQSPKYLFRKEGQNVTLSCEQNLNHDAMYWYRQDPGQGLRLIYYSQIVNDFQKGDIAEGYSVSREKKESFPLTVTSAQKNPTAFYLCASAPGLASETQYFGPGTRLLVL.

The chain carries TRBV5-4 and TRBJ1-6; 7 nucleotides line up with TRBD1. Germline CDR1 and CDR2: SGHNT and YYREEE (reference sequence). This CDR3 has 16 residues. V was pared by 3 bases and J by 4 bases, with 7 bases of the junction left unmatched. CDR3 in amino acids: CASSSAGTAYNSPLHF. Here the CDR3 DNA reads TGTGCCAGCAGCTCGGCGGGGACAGCTTATAATTCACCCCTCCACTTT.

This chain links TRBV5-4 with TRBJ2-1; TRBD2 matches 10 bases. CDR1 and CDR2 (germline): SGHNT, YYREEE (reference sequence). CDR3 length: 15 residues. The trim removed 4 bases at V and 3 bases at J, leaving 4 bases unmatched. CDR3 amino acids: CASSPAGGLYNEQFF. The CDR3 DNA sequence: TGTGCCAGCAGCCCAGCGGGGGGGCTCTACAATGAGCAGTTCTTC. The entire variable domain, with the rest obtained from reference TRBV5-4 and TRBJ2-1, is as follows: ETGVTQSPTHLIKTRGQQVTLRCSSQSGHNTVSWYQQALGQGPQFIFQYYREEENGRGNFPPRFSGLQFPNYSSELNVNALELDDSALYLCASSPAGGLYNEQFFGPGTRLTVL.

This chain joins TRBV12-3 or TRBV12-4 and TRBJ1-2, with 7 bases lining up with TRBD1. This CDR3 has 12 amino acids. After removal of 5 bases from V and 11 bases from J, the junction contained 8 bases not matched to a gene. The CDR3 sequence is CASSTEGQTYTF. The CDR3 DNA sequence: TGTGCCAGCAGTACCGAGGGACAGACATACACCTTC.

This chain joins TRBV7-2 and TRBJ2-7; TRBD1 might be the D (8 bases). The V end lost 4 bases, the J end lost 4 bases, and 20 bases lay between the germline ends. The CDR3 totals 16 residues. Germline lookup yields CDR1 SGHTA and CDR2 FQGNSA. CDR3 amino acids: CASSSSGGTGEYEQYF. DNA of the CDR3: TGTGCCAGCAGCTCTAGCGGCGGGACAGGAGAATACGAGCAGTACTTC.

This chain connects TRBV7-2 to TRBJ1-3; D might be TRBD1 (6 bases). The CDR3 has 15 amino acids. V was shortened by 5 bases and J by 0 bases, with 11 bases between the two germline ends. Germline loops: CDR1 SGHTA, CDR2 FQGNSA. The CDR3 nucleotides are TGTGCCAGCAGCCCGGACAGTAGCTCTGGAAACACCATATATTTT. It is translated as CASSPDSSSGNTIYF.

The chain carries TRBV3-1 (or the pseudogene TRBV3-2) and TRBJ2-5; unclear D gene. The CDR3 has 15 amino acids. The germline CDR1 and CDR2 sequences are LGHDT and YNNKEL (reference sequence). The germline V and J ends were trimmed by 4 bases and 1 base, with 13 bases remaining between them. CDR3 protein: CASSPESAGQETQYF. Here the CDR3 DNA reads TGTGCCAGCAGCCCGGAATCGGCAGGCCAAGAGACCCAGTACTTC.

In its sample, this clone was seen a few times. This chain's CDR3 is CASSLQGSGELFF. CDR3 bases: TGTGCCAGCAGCCTACAGGGAAGCGGGGAGCTGTTTTTT. This rearrangement joins TRBV7-3 to TRBJ2-2; the D gene is possibly TRBD1 (6 bases). This CDR3 is 13 amino acids long. Per germline, CDR1 SGHTA and CDR2 FQGTGA. The V gene lost 5 bases and the J gene lost 7 bases, with 11 bases spanning the gap.

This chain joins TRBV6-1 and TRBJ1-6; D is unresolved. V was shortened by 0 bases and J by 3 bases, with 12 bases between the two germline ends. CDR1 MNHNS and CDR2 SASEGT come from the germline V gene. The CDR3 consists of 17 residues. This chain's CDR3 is CASSEAGGSHYNSPLHF. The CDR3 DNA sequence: TGTGCCAGCAGTGAAGCTGGCGGTAGCCACTATAATTCACCCCTCCACTTT.

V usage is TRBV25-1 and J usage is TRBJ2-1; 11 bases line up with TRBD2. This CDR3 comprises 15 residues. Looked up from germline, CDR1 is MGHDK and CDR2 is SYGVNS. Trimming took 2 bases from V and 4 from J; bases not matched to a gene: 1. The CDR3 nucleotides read TGTGCCAGCAGTGAACCTAGCGGGGGGTACAATGAGCAGTTCTTC. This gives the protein CASSEPSGGYNEQFF.

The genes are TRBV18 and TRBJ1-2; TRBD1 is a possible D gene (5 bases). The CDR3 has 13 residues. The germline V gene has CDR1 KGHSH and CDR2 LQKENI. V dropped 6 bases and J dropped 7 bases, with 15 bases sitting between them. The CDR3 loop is CASSPDLQGGYTF. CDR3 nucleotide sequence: TGTGCCAGCTCCCCGGACCTCCAGGGTGGCTACACCTTC.

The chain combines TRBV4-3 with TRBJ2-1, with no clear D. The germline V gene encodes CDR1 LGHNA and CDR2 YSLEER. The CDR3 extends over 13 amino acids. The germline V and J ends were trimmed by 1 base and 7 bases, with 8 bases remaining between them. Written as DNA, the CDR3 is TGCGCCAGCAGCCAAGCTCAGGAAAATGAGCAGTTCTTC. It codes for CASSQAQENEQFF.

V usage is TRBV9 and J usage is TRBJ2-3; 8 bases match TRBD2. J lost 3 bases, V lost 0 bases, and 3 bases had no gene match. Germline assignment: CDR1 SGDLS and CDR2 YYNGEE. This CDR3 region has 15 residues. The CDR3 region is CASSVGAGGTDTQYF. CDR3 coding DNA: TGTGCCAGCAGCGTAGGGGCGGGGGGTACAGATACGCAGTATTTT.

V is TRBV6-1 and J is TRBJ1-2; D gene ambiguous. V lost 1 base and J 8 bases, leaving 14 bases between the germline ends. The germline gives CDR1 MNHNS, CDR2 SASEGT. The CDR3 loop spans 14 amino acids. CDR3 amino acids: CASSEVRVLIGYTF. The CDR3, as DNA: TGTGCCAGCAGTGAAGTTCGGGTGTTGATAGGCTACACCTTC.

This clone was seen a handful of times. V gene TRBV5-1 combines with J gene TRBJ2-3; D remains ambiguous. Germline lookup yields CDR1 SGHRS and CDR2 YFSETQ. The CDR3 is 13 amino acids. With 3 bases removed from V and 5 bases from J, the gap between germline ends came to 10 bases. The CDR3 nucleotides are TGCGCCAGCAGCTCTTTCTTCGGAGATACGCAGTATTTT. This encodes CASSSFFGDTQYF.

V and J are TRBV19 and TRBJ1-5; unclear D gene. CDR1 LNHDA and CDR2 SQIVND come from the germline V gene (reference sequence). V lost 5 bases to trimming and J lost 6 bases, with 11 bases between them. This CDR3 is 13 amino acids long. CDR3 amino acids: CASSGQGFQPQHF. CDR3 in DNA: TGTGCCAGTAGTGGGCAAGGTTTTCAGCCCCAGCATTTT. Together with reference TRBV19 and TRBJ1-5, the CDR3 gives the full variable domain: DGGITQSPKYLFRKEGQNVTLSCEQNLNHDAMYWYRQDPGQGLRLIYYSQIVNDFQKGDIAEGYSVSREKKESFPLTVTSAQKNPTAFYLCASSGQGFQPQHFGDGTRLSIL.

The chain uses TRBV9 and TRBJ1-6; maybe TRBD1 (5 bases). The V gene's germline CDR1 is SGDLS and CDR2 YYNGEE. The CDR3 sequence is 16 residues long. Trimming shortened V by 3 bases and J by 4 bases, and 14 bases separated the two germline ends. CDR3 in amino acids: CASSEMGLRYNSPLHF. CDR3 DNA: TGTGCCAGCAGCGAGATGGGACTCCGGTATAATTCACCCCTCCACTTT.

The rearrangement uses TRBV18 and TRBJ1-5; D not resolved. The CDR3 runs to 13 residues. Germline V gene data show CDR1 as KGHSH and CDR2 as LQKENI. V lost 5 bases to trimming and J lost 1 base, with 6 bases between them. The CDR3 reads CASSGASNQPQHF. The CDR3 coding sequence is TGTGCCAGCTCAGGTGCGAGCAATCAGCCCCAGCATTTT.

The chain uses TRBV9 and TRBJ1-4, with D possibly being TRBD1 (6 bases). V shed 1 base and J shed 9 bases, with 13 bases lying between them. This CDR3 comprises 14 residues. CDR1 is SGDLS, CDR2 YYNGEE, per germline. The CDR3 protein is CASSVQSQGKKLFF. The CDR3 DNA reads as TGTGCCAGCAGCGTACAGAGTCAGGGGAAAAAACTGTTTTTT.

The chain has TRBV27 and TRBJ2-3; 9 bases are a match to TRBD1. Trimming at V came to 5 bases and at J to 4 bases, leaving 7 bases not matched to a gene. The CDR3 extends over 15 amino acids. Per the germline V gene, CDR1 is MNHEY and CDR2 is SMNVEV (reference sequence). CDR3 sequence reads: CASSGGQGIPDTQYF. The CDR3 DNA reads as TGTGCCAGCAGTGGGGGACAGGGTATTCCAGATACGCAGTATTTT.

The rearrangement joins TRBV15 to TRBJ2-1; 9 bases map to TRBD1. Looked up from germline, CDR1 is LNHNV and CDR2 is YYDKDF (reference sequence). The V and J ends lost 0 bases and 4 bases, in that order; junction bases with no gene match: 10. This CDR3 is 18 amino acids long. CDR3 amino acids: CATSRELGRDREYNEQFF. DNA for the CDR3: TGTGCCACCAGCAGAGAACTCGGTCGGGACAGGGAGTACAATGAGCAGTTCTTC.

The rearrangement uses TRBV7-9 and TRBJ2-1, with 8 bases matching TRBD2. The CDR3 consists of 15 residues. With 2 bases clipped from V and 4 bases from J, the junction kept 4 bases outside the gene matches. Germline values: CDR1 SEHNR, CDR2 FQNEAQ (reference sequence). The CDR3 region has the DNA TGTGCCAGCAGCTTAAGAGGGACTAGTTACAATGAGCAGTTCTTC. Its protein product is CASSLRGTSYNEQFF.

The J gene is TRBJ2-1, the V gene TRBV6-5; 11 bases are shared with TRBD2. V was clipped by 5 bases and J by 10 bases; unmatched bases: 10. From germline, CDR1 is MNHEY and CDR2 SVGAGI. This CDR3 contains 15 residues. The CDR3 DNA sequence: TGTGCCAGCAGTCCAACTAGCGGGGGACCCAACGAGCAGTTCTTC. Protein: CASSPTSGGPNEQFF.

CDR3 DNA sequence: TGTGCCAGCAGCGCAGACCCGGGAAGGGAGCAGTACTTC. Amino acids: CASSADPGREQYF. The chain joins TRBV9 to TRBJ2-7, with a tentative D call TRBD2 (5 bases). CDR3 length equals 13 residues. Germline CDR1 is SGDLS and CDR2 is YYNGEE. V gave up 3 bases and J gave up 7 bases, with 14 bases separating them.

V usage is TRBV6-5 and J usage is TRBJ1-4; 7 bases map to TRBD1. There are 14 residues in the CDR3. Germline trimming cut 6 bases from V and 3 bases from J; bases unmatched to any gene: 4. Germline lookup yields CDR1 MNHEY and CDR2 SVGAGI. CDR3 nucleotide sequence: TGTGCCAGCAGGACGACAGGGCCTAATGAAAAACTGTTTTTT. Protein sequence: CASRTTGPNEKLFF.

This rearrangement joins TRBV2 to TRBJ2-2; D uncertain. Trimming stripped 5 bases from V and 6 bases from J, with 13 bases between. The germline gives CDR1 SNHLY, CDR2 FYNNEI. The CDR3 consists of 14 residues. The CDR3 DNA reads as TGTGCCAGCAGTAGACAACCAGGCTCCGGGGAGCTGTTTTTT. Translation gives CASSRQPGSGELFF. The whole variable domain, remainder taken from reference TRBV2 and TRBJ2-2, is EPEVTQTPSHQVTQMGQEVILRCVPISNHLYFYWYRQILGQKVEFLVSFYNNEISEKSEIFDDQFSVERPDGSNFTLKIRSTKLEDSAMYFCASSRQPGSGELFFGEGSRLTVL.

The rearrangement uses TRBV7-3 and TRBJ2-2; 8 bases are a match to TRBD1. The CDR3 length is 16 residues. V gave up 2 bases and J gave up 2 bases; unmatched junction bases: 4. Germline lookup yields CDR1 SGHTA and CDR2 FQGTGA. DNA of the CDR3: TGTGCCAGCAGCTTACGAGACAGGGGTAACACCGGGGAGCTGTTTTTT. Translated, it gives CASSLRDRGNTGELFF.

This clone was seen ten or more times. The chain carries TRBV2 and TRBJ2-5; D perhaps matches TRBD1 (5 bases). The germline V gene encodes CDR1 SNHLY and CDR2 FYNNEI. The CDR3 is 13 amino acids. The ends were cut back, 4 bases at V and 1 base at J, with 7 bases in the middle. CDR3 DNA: TGTGCCAGCAGTGGGGGCCCCCAAGAGACCCAGTACTTC. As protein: CASSGGPQETQYF.

The CDR3 loop is CASSPGEGSNEKLFF. DNA for the CDR3: TGTGCCAGCAGTCCAGGGGAGGGGAGCAATGAAAAACTGTTTTTT. The chain carries TRBV27 and TRBJ1-4; possible D gene TRBD1, 6 bases. Trimming removed 5 bases from V and 5 bases from J, with 15 bases in between. Germline CDR1 reads MNHEY; CDR2 reads SMNVEV (reference sequence). The CDR3 runs 15 residues.